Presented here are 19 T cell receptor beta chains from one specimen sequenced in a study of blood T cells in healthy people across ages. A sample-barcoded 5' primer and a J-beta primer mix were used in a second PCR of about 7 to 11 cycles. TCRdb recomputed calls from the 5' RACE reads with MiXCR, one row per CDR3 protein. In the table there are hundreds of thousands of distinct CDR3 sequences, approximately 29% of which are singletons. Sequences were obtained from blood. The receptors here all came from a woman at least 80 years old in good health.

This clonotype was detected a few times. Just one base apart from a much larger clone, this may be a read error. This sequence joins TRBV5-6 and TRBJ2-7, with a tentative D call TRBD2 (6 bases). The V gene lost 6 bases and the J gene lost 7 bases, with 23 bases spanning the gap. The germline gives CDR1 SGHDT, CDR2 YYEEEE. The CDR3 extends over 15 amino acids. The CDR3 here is CASTPGTPSYNEQYF. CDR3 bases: TGTGCCAGCACCCCCGGGACTCCTTCCTACAATGAGCAGTACTTC.

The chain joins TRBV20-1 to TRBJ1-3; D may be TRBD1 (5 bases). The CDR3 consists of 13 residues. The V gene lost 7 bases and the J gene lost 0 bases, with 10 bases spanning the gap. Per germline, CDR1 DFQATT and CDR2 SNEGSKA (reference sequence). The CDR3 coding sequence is TGCAGTGGAAGACAGAACTCTGGAAACACCATATATTTT. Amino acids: CSGRQNSGNTIYF.

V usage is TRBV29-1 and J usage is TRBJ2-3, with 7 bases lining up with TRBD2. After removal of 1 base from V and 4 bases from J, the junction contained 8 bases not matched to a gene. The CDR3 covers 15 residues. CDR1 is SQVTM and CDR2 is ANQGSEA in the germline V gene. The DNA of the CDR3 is TGCAGCGTTGAAGCCGGGACTATCTCTTCAGATACGCAGTATTTT. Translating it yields CSVEAGTISSDTQYF.

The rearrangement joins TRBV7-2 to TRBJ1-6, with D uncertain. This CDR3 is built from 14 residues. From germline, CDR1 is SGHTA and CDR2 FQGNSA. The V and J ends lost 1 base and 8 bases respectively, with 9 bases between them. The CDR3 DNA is TGTGCCAGCAGCTTAGGCCACACTTATTCACCCCTCCACTTT. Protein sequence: CASSLGHTYSPLHF.

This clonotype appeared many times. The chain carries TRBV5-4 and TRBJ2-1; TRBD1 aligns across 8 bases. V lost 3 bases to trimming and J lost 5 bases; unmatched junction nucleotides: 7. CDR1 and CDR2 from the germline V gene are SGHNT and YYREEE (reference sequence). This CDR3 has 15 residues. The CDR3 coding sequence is TGTGCCAGCAGCTCTCGACAGGGGTCAAACAATGAGCAGTTCTTC. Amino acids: CASSSRQGSNNEQFF.

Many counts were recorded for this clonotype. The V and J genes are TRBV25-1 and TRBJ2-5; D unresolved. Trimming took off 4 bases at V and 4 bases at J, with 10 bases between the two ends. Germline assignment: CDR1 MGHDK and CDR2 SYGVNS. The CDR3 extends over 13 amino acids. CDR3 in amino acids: CASSATGRETQYF. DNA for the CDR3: TGTGCCAGCAGTGCGACGGGCCGAGAGACCCAGTACTTC.

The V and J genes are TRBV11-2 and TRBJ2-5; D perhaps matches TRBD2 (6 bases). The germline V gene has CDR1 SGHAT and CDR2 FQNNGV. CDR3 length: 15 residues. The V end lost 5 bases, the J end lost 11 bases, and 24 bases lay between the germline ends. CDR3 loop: CASSMEGSSYNEQYF. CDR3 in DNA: TGTGCCAGCAGCATGGAGGGCAGCTCCTACAATGAGCAGTACTTC.

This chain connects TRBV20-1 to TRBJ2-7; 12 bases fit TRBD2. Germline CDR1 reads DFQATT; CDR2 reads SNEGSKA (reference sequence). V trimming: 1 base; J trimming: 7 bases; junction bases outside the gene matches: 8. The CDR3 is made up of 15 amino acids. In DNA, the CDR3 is TGCAGTGCTAGAGGCGGACTAGCGGGAATCGTTGAGCAGTACTTC. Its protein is CSARGGLAGIVEQYF.

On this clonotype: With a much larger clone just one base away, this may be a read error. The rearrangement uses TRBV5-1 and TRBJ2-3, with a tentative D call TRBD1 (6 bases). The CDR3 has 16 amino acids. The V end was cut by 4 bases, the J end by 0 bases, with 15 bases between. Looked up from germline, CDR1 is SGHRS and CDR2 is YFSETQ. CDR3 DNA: TGCGCCAGCAGCCCCATTTTGAGGGGGAGCACAGATACGCAGTATTTT. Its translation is CASSPILRGSTDTQYF.

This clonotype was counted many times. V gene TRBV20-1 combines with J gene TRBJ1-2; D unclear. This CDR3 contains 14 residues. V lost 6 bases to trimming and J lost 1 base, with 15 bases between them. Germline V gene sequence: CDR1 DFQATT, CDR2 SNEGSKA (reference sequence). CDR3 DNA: TGCAGTGCCGTTGGGTCAGGCGATAACTATGGCTACACCTTC. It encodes CSAVGSGDNYGYTF.

The CDR3 DNA is TGTGCCAGCAGCCCCCCAACAGGGGCCCAGGGAGATACGCAGTATTTT. This codes for CASSPPTGAQGDTQYF. The gene calls are TRBV7-8 and TRBJ2-3; 7 bases are shared with TRBD1. Germline trimming cut 5 bases from V and 5 bases from J; bases unmatched to any gene: 13. The CDR3 extends over 16 amino acids. Germline CDR1 reads SGHVS; CDR2 reads FQNEAQ.

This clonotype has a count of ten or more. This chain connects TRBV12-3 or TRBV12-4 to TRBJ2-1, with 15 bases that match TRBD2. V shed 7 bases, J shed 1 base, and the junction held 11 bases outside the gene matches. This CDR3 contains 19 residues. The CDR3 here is CASTGWTSGGAGSYNEQFF. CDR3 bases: TGTGCCAGCACCGGATGGACTAGCGGGGGGGCCGGGTCCTACAATGAGCAGTTCTTC.

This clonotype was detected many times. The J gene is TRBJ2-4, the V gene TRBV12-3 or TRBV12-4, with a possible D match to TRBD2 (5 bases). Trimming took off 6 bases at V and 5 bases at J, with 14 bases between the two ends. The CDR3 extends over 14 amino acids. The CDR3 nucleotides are TGTGCCAGCAGACCCGCCGGAGGCCAAAACATTCAGTACTTC. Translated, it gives CASRPAGGQNIQYF.

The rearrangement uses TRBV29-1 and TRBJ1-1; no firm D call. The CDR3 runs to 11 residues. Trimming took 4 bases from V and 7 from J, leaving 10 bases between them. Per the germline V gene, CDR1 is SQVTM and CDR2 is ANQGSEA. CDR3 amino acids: CSVALRREAFF. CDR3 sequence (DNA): TGCAGCGTTGCCTTACGGCGTGAAGCTTTCTTT.

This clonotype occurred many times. The CDR3 coding sequence is TGCAGTGCTAGGGGCGGGACTAGCGGGGGGACATACAATGAGCAGTTCTTC. It yields the protein CSARGGTSGGTYNEQFF. This sequence joins TRBV20-1 and TRBJ2-1, with 15 bases fitting TRBD2. Germline values: CDR1 DFQATT, CDR2 SNEGSKA (reference sequence). The V gene end was trimmed by 3 bases and the J gene end by 4 bases; junction bases not matched to a gene: 7. The length of the CDR3 is 17 residues.

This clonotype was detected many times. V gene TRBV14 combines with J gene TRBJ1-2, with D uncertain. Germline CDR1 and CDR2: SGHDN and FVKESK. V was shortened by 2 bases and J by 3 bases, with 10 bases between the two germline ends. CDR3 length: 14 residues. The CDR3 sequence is CASSQMGGYYGYTF. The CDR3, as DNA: TGTGCCAGCAGCCAAATGGGCGGCTACTATGGCTACACCTTC.

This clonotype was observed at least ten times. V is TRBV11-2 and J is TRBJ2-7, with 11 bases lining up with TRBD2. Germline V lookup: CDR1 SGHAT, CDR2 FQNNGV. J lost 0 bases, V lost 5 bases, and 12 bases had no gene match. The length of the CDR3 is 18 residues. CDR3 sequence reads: CASSPPQLAGGLSYEQYF. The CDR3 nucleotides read TGTGCCAGCAGCCCCCCCCAGCTAGCGGGGGGCCTCTCCTACGAGCAGTACTTC.

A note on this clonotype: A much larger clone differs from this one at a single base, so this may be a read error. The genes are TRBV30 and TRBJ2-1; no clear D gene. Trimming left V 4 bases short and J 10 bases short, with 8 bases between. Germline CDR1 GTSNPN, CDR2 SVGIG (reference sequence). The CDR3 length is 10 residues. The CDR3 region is CAWKTHEQFF. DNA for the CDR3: TGTGCCTGGAAAACCCACGAGCAGTTCTTC.

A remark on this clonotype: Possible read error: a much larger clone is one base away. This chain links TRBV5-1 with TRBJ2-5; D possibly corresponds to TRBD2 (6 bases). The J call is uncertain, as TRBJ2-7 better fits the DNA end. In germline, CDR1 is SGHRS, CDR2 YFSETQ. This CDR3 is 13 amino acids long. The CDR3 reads CTSSRRAAYEQYF. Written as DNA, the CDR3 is TGCACCAGCAGCCGGAGGGCGGCGTACGAGCAGTACTTC.